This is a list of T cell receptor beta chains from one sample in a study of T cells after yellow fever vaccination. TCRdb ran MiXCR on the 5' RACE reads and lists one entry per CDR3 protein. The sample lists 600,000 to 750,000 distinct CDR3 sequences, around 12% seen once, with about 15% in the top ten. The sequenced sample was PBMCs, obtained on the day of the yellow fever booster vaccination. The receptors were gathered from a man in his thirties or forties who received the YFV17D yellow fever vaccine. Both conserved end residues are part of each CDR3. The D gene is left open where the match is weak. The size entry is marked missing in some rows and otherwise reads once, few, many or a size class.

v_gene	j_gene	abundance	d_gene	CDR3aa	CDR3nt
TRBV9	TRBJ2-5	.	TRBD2	CASSVAGGRSETQYF	TGTGCCAGCAGCGTAGCCGGCGGGAGGTCAGAGACCCAGTACTTC
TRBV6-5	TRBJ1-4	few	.	CASSYSLGGAGEKLFF	TGTGCCAGCAGTTACTCTTTAGGCGGGGCCGGTGAAAAACTGTTTTTT
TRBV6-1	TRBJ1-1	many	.	CAGIPAGATNTEAFF	TGTGCCGGCATCCCCGCGGGGGCAACGAACACTGAAGCTTTCTTT
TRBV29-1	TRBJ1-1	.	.	CIITGGTEAFF	TGCATCATTACGGGAGGCACTGAAGCTTTCTTT
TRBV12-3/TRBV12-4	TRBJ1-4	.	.	CASSLAIPNEKLFF	TGTGCCAGCAGTTTAGCGATCCCCAATGAAAAACTGTTTTTT
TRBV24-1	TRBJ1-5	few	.	CATEQDIQYSNQPQHF	TGTGCCACCGAGCAGGACATCCAGTATAGCAATCAGCCCCAGCATTTT
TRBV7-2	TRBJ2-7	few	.	CASSLSFQSSYEQYF	TGTGCCAGCAGCTTAAGTTTTCAGAGCTCCTACGAGCAGTACTTC
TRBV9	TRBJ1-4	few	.	CASSPEGGSTNEKLFF	TGTGCCAGCAGCCCAGAGGGAGGTTCAACTAATGAAAAACTGTTTTTT
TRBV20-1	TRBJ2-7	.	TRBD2	CSARTSGFYEQYF	TGCAGTGCTAGGACTAGCGGCTTCTACGAGCAGTACTTC
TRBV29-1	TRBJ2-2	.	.	CSGNTGNTGELFF	TGCAGCGGCAACACAGGGAACACCGGGGAGCTGTTTTTT
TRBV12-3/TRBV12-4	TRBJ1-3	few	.	CASSLEGSYSGNTIYF	TGTGCCAGCAGTTTAGAAGGGTCCTACTCTGGAAACACCATATATTTT
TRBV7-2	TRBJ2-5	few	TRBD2	CASSWTRETQYF	TGTGCCAGCAGCTGGACTAGAGAGACCCAGTACTTC
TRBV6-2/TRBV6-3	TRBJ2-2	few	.	CASIERLVLGLGELFF	TGTGCCAGCATAGAGCGACTGGTCCTGGGTCTGGGGGAGCTGTTTTTT
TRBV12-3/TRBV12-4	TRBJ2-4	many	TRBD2	CASGGGKAIQYF	TGTGCCAGCGGGGGGGGAAAGGCCATTCAGTACTTC
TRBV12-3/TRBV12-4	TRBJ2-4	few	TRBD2	CASSFGGLWIWDIQYF	TGTGCCAGCAGTTTCGGGGGACTATGGATATGGGACATTCAGTACTTC
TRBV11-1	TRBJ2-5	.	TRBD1	CASSLGGQVETQYF	TGTGCCAGCAGCTTAGGAGGACAGGTGGAGACCCAGTACTTC
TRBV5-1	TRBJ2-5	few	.	CASSSGSGGLQETQYF	TGCGCCAGCAGCTCGGGGTCGGGGGGCCTCCAAGAGACCCAGTACTTC
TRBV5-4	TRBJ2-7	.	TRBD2	CASSASGTSYEQYF	TGTGCCAGCAGCGCTAGCGGGACTTCCTACGAGCAGTACTTC
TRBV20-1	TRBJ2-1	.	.	CSARDPAGNYNEQFF	TGCAGTGCTAGAGATCCTGCGGGGAACTACAATGAGCAGTTCTTC
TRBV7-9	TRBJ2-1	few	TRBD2	CASSLQGGRATNEQFF	TGTGCCAGCAGCCTGCAGGGCGGGAGGGCCACGAATGAGCAGTTCTTC
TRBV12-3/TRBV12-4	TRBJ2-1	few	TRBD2	CASRLTSGKNEQFF	TGTGCCAGCAGGCTGACTAGCGGGAAGAATGAGCAGTTCTTC
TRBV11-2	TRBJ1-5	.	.	CASSLDAEFPQHF	TGTGCCAGCAGCTTAGATGCAGAGTTCCCCCAGCATTTT
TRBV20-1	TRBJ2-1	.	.	CSARDFLAPRYHNEQFF	TGCAGTGCTAGAGACTTTCTAGCCCCACGATACCACAATGAGCAGTTCTTC
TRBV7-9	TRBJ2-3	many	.	CASSLLPDTQYF	TGTGCCAGCAGCCTCCTTCCAGATACGCAGTATTTT
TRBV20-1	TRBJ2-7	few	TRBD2	CSARVGGSYEQYF	TGCAGTGCTAGAGTGGGGGGGTCCTACGAGCAGTACTTC
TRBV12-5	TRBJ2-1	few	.	CASGLGASPHNEQFF	TGTGCTAGTGGTTTGGGCGCCTCCCCACACAATGAGCAGTTCTTC
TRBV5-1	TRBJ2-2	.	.	CASSPRGTSYAGELFF	TGCGCCAGCAGCCCCCGGGGGACTTCGTACGCCGGGGAGCTGTTTTTT
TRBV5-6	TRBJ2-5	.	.	CASSLVRGARETQYF	TGTGCCAGCAGCTTGGTTCGGGGGGCGCGGGAGACCCAGTACTTC
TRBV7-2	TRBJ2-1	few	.	CASSLGRVEGEQFF	TGTGCCAGCAGCTTAGGGAGGGTTGAGGGGGAGCAGTTCTTC
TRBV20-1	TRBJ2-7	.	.	CSARPYVVYYEQYF	TGCAGTGCTAGACCCTATGTTGTCTACTACGAGCAGTACTTC
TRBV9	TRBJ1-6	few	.	CASSPAGSSNSPLHF	TGTGCCAGCAGCCCAGCCGGGTCCTCCAATTCACCCCTCCACTTT
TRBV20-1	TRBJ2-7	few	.	CSVRSRGEQYF	TGCAGTGTCAGATCGCGGGGCGAGCAGTACTTC
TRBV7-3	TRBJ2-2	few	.	CASSANVAGELFF	TGTGCCAGCAGCGCGAATGTCGCCGGGGAGCTGTTTTTT
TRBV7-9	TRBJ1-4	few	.	CASSLAQGGEKLFF	TGTGCCAGCAGCTTAGCCCAGGGAGGTGAAAAACTGTTTTTT
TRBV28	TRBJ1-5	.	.	CASGVRQPQHF	TGTGCCAGCGGGGTGAGGCAGCCCCAGCATTTT
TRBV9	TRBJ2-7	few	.	CASSVNPEGNEQYF	TGTGCCAGCAGCGTAAACCCGGAGGGAAACGAGCAGTACTTC